The rows below give T cell receptor beta chains drawn from one sample of a study of cytomegalovirus exposure and HLA in healthy donors. Generated by immunoSEQ multiplex PCR, the TCRdb table keeps only in-frame clones and is missing some. Of around 71,000 clones listed, roughly 70% are singletons. The source material was PBMCs. These receptors were obtained from a male donor in good health and CMV-seropositive. Both conserved end residues are part of each CDR3. D genes are given only for firm matches. Where a row states a size, it is once, few, many or the class of an expanded clone; other rows omit it.

clone_size: .
d_call: .
v_call: TRBV5-4
j_call: TRBJ2-7
cdr3_aa: CASSSPGGGGGTYEQYF
cdr3_nt: TGTGCCAGCAGCTCCCCGGGGGGAGGGGGGGGCACTTACGAGCAGTACTTC

clone_size: .
d_call: .
v_call: TRBV29-1
j_call: TRBJ1-4
cdr3_aa: CSVETVYGLFF
cdr3_nt: TGCAGCGTTGAAACCGTCTACGGGCTGTTTTTT

clone_size: .
d_call: .
v_call: TRBV7-2
j_call: TRBJ2-5
cdr3_aa: CASSPRVGGVETQYF
cdr3_nt: TGTGCCAGCAGCCCACGCGTAGGGGGTGTAGAGACCCAGTACTTC

clone_size: .
d_call: .
v_call: TRBV18
j_call: TRBJ2-5
cdr3_aa: CASSPVLAREETQYF
cdr3_nt: TGTGCCAGCTCACCTGTCCTAGCAAGGGAAGAGACCCAGTACTTC

clone_size: .
d_call: .
v_call: TRBV6-1
j_call: TRBJ2-7
cdr3_aa: CASSERGQEDSYEQYF
cdr3_nt: TGTGCCAGCAGTGAAAGAGGGCAGGAAGACTCCTACGAGCAGTACTTC

clone_size: .
d_call: .
v_call: TRBV6-5
j_call: TRBJ2-6
cdr3_aa: CASTYQGSGANVLTF
cdr3_nt: TGTGCCAGCACCTACCAGGGCTCTGGGGCCAACGTCCTGACTTTC

clone_size: .
d_call: .
v_call: TRBV30
j_call: TRBJ1-5
cdr3_aa: CAWSGGDLQPQHF
cdr3_nt: TGTGCCTGGAGTGGGGGGGATCTTCAGCCCCAGCATTTT

clone_size: medium-sized
d_call: .
v_call: TRBV2
j_call: TRBJ2-7
cdr3_aa: CASSEGGLPLSSEQYF
cdr3_nt: TGTGCCAGCAGTGAAGGGGGACTTCCCCTGTCCTCCGAGCAGTACTTC

clone_size: .
d_call: TRBD1
v_call: TRBV11-2
j_call: TRBJ1-2
cdr3_aa: CASSFYPLQGGDGYTF
cdr3_nt: TGTGCCAGCAGCTTTTACCCCCTCCAGGGGGGTGATGGCTACACCTTC

clone_size: few
d_call: .
v_call: TRBV19
j_call: TRBJ2-4
cdr3_aa: CASSQGHGTNIQYF
cdr3_nt: TGTGCCAGTAGTCAGGGACACGGAACAAACATTCAGTACTTC

clone_size: .
d_call: .
v_call: TRBV6-5
j_call: TRBJ2-5
cdr3_aa: CASSTLRETQYF
cdr3_nt: TGTGCCAGCAGTACCCTCCGGGAGACCCAGTACTTC

clone_size: few
d_call: TRBD1
v_call: TRBV6-1
j_call: TRBJ1-3
cdr3_aa: CASSETGISGNTIYF
cdr3_nt: TGTGCCAGCAGTGAGACAGGGATCTCTGGAAACACCATATATTTT

clone_size: .
d_call: TRBD2
v_call: TRBV6-6
j_call: TRBJ2-7
cdr3_aa: CASSYSTAGDIYEQYF
cdr3_nt: TGTGCCAGCAGTTACTCGACAGCGGGAGACATCTACGAGCAGTACTTC

clone_size: .
d_call: .
v_call: TRBV13
j_call: TRBJ1-6
cdr3_aa: CASSSRDKNSPLHF
cdr3_nt: TGTGCCAGCAGCTCCCGGGACAAAAATTCACCCCTCCACTTT

clone_size: .
d_call: TRBD1
v_call: TRBV19
j_call: TRBJ1-2
cdr3_aa: CASTLGTGLGYGYTF
cdr3_nt: TGTGCCAGTACCCTCGGGACAGGGCTCGGCTATGGCTACACCTTC

clone_size: .
d_call: TRBD1
v_call: TRBV18
j_call: TRBJ2-5
cdr3_aa: CASSPQGQRKETQYF
cdr3_nt: TGTGCCAGCTCACCCCAGGGACAGCGGAAAGAGACCCAGTACTTC

clone_size: .
d_call: .
v_call: TRBV18
j_call: TRBJ1-2
cdr3_aa: CASSPLLGREIYYGYTF
cdr3_nt: TGTGCCAGCTCACCCCTCCTCGGACGGGAGATTTACTATGGCTACACCTTC

clone_size: once
d_call: TRBD2
v_call: TRBV5-1
j_call: TRBJ2-3
cdr3_aa: CASIPGLGGDTQYF
cdr3_nt: TGCGCCAGCATTCCGGGACTAGGGGGAGATACGCAGTATTTT

clone_size: .
d_call: .
v_call: TRBV7-9
j_call: TRBJ1-2
cdr3_aa: CSSSLGSLLTYGYTF
cdr3_nt: TGTTCCAGCAGCTTAGGTAGTCTCTTAACCTATGGCTACACCTTC

clone_size: few
d_call: TRBD2
v_call: TRBV9
j_call: TRBJ2-1
cdr3_aa: CASSVGLAGGGQAQFF
cdr3_nt: TGTGCCAGCAGCGTAGGACTAGCGGGGGGCGGCCAGGCGCAGTTCTTC

clone_size: few
d_call: TRBD1
v_call: TRBV6-1
j_call: TRBJ1-1
cdr3_aa: CASSADRDTEAFF
cdr3_nt: TGTGCCAGCAGTGCGGACAGGGACACTGAAGCTTTCTTT

clone_size: few
d_call: TRBD1
v_call: TRBV6-6
j_call: TRBJ2-7
cdr3_aa: CASSSNVGGTAYEQYF
cdr3_nt: TGTGCCAGCAGCTCTAATGTAGGGGGCACGGCATACGAGCAGTACTTC

clone_size: .
d_call: .
v_call: TRBV6-1
j_call: TRBJ2-7
cdr3_aa: CASSLGQHYEQYF
cdr3_nt: TGTGCCAGCAGCTTAGGACAACACTACGAGCAGTACTTC

clone_size: once
d_call: TRBD1
v_call: TRBV6-6
j_call: TRBJ1-6
cdr3_aa: CASSYVGGNSPLHF
cdr3_nt: TGTGCCAGCAGTTACGTAGGGGGCAATTCACCCCTCCACTTT

clone_size: .
d_call: .
v_call: TRBV4-1
j_call: TRBJ2-1
cdr3_aa: CASSPSNGDSYNEQFF
cdr3_nt: TGCGCCAGCAGCCCTTCGAACGGGGACTCCTACAATGAGCAGTTCTTC

clone_size: .
d_call: TRBD1
v_call: TRBV7-9
j_call: TRBJ1-1
cdr3_aa: CASSLVIPGQRAFF
cdr3_nt: TGTGCCAGCAGCTTAGTTATTCCGGGACAGCGAGCTTTCTTT

clone_size: .
d_call: .
v_call: TRBV6-5
j_call: TRBJ1-2
cdr3_aa: CASSYGEIYGYTF
cdr3_nt: TGTGCCAGCAGTTACGGGGAGATCTATGGCTACACCTTC

clone_size: .
d_call: TRBD2
v_call: TRBV6-6
j_call: TRBJ2-7
cdr3_aa: CASSRLAGASYEQYF
cdr3_nt: TGTGCCAGCAGTCGGCTAGCGGGGGCGTCCTACGAGCAGTACTTC

clone_size: .
d_call: .
v_call: TRBV2
j_call: TRBJ2-1
cdr3_aa: CASSAGQSSYNEQFF
cdr3_nt: TGTGCCAGCAGCGCGGGACAGAGCTCCTACAATGAGCAGTTCTTC

clone_size: .
d_call: .
v_call: TRBV6-5
j_call: TRBJ1-2
cdr3_aa: CASSYQGGLNYGYTF
cdr3_nt: TGTGCCAGCAGTTACCAGGGAGGCCTTAACTATGGCTACACCTTC

clone_size: once
d_call: .
v_call: TRBV20-1
j_call: TRBJ1-2
cdr3_aa: CSASGSYGYTF
cdr3_nt: TGCAGTGCTAGTGGCAGCTATGGCTACACCTTC

clone_size: few
d_call: .
v_call: TRBV27
j_call: TRBJ1-4
cdr3_aa: CASTNYEKLFF
cdr3_nt: TGTGCCAGCACCAATTATGAAAAACTGTTTTTT

clone_size: .
d_call: .
v_call: TRBV27
j_call: TRBJ1-6
cdr3_aa: CASSARVGGSPLHF
cdr3_nt: TGTGCCAGCAGTGCCAGGGTCGGCGGTTCACCCCTCCACTTT